A selection of T cell receptor beta chains follows, all from one sample in a study of identical twins. TCRdb itself ran the 5' RACE reads through MiXCR, one entry per CDR3 protein. This sample has approximately 140,000 distinct CDR3 sequences, with approximately 3.5% found just once. The sample taken for sequencing was memory T cells sorted from blood. The source of these receptors is a man aged 18 to 30 in good health. Both conserved end residues are part of each CDR3. The order of the fields is V gene, J gene, clone size, CDR3 protein. For some rows the clone size is stated as once, few or many, or as a class when expanded; others skip it.

TRBV20-1	TRBJ1-6	many	CSARNEVAGNNSPLHF
TRBV24-1	TRBJ2-1	many	CATRAPGSGSQNEQFF
TRBV20-1	TRBJ2-1	many	CSARSSDSYNEQFF
TRBV20-1	TRBJ1-4	many	CSATYRANNEKLFF
TRBV5-1	TRBJ2-1	many	CASSLQGSYNEQFF
TRBV29-1	TRBJ2-5	many	CSGWSQETQYF
TRBV20-1	TRBJ1-5	few	CSARPGFHSNQPQHF
TRBV12-3/TRBV12-4	TRBJ1-2	many	CASRRQVNYGYTF
TRBV12-3/TRBV12-4	TRBJ2-1	many	CASSATRSYNEQFF
TRBV27	TRBJ1-6	many	CASSPQQGVGSPLHF
TRBV27	TRBJ1-1	few	CASSLGLAGVNTEAFF
TRBV5-1	TRBJ1-2	many	CASSLDHGYTF
TRBV20-1	TRBJ2-1	many	CSAPEGRLNEQFF
TRBV10-3	TRBJ1-2	many	CAISDVSGTTNYGYTF
TRBV2	TRBJ2-1	many	CASSDPQFGYNEQFF
TRBV7-8	TRBJ2-1	NA	CASSLRGEVVYNEQFF
TRBV12-3/TRBV12-4	TRBJ2-1	many	CASSLVGLAGDNEQFF
TRBV25-1	TRBJ2-2	many	CASRYGMNTGELFF
TRBV6-1	TRBJ1-6	many	CATIVGAVGHF
TRBV20-1	TRBJ1-5	many	CSARRPLEGERGNQPQHF
TRBV27	TRBJ2-2	many	CASSRAGSGELFF
TRBV28	TRBJ2-4	many	CASSPTGTGGHIQYF
TRBV29-1	TRBJ1-1	few	CSVDLGPLF
TRBV6-2/TRBV6-3	TRBJ2-2	many	CASSASGRIPGELFF
TRBV28	TRBJ2-2	many	CASSLYTTGELFF
TRBV5-1	TRBJ2-1	many	CASSFNNEQFF
TRBV7-9	TRBJ1-1	many	CASSLRGTVHEAFF
TRBV6-2/TRBV6-3	TRBJ2-7	many	CASSYLSTSGEQYF
TRBV20-1	TRBJ2-7	many	CSAKGLADYEQYF
TRBV4-3	TRBJ2-1	NA	CASSQGLNSEQFF
TRBV6-5	TRBJ1-4	many	CASSYSGEKLFF
TRBV5-5	TRBJ2-7	many	CASSHSAGGSYEQYF
TRBV28	TRBJ2-4	many	CASSLWVEEAKNIQYF
TRBV5-1	TRBJ1-3	few	CASSVNFSGQRSGNTIYF
TRBV5-1	TRBJ2-3	many	CASSPSGRMTDTQYF
TRBV18	TRBJ2-1	many	CASSRDRARNEQFF
TRBV7-8	TRBJ2-7	many	CASSLALSGPYEQYF
TRBV20-1	TRBJ1-1	many	CSARDGQVNTEAFF
TRBV29-1	TRBJ1-1	many	CSVRQDLGEAFF
TRBV11-2	TRBJ1-1	many	CASSLVRGVEAFF
TRBV28	TRBJ2-1	NA	CASSPQYLGAGQFF
TRBV5-6	TRBJ2-5	many	CASSPLRRNQETQYF
TRBV9	TRBJ2-2	NA	CASSVGVGGANTGELFF